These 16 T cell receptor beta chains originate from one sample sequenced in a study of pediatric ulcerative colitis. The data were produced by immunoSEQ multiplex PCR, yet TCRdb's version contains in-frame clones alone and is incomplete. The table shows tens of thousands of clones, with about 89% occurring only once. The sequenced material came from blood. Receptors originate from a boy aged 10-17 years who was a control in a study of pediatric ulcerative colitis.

The CDR3 sequence is CASSSSVPQGGEQYF. The CDR3 DNA reads as TGCGCCAGCAGCTCGTCAGTCCCCCAGGGTGGCGAGCAGTACTTC. V is TRBV5-1 and J is TRBJ2-7; a possible D gene is TRBD1 (5 bases). Germline CDR1 SGHRS, CDR2 YFSETQ. The CDR3 runs to 15 residues. V was shortened by 3 bases and J by 6 bases, with 19 bases between the two germline ends.

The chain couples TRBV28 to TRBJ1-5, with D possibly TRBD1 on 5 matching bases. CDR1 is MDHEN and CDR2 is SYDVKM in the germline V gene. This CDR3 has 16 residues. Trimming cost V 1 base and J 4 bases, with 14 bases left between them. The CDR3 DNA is TGTGCCAGCAGTTTATATAATCTTGCAGGGAATCAGCCCCAGCATTTT. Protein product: CASSLYNLAGNQPQHF.

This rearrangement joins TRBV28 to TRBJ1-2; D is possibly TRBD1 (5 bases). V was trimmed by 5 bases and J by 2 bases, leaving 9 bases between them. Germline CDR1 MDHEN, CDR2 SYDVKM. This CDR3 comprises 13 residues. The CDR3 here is CASSPGTNYGYTF. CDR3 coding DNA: TGTGCCAGCAGTCCTGGGACCAACTATGGCTACACCTTC.

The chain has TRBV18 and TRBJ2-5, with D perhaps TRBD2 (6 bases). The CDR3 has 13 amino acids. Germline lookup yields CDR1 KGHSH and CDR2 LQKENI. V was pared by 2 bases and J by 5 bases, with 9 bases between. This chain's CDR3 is CASSPGGGETQYF. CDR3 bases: TGTGCCAGCTCACCAGGGGGAGGTGAGACCCAGTACTTC.

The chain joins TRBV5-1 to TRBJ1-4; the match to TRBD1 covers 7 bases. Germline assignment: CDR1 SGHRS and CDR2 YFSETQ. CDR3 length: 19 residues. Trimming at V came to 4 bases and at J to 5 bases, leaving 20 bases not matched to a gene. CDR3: CASSQQSGTESSSNEKLFF. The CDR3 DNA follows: TGCGCCAGCAGCCAACAGTCCGGGACAGAGTCTTCTTCGAATGAAAAACTGTTTTTT.

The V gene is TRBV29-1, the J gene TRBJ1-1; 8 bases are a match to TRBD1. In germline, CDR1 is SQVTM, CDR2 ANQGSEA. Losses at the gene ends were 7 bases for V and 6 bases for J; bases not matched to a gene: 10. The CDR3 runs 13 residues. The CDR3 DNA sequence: TGCAGCGCCATCGGACAGGGAGGCGCTGAAGCTTTCTTT. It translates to CSAIGQGGAEAFF.

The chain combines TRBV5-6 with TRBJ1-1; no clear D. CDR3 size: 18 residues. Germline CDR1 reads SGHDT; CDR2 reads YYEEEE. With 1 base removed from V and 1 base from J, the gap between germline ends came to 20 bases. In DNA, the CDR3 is TGTGCCAGCAGCTTGTGGGCTACCACGGGCGACCCGAACACTGAAGCTTTCTTT. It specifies CASSLWATTGDPNTEAFF.

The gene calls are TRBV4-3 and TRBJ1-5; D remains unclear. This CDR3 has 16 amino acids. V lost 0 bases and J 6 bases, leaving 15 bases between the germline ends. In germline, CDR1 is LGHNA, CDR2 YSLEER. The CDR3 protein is CASSQEIAIASQPQHF. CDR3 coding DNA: TGCGCCAGCAGCCAAGAGATTGCAATCGCAAGTCAGCCCCAGCATTTT.

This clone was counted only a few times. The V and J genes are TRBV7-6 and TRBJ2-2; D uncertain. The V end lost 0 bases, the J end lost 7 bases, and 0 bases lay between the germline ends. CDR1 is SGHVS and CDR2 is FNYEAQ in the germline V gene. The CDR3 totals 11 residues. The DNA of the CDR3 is TGTGCCAGCAGCTTAGCCGGGGAGCTGTTTTTT. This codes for CASSLAGELFF.

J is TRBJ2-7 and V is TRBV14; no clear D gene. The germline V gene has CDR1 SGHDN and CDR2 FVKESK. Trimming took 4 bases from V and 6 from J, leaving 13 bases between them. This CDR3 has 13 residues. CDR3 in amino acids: CASSPHYGREQYF. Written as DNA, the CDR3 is TGTGCCAGCAGCCCTCATTACGGGCGCGAGCAGTACTTC.

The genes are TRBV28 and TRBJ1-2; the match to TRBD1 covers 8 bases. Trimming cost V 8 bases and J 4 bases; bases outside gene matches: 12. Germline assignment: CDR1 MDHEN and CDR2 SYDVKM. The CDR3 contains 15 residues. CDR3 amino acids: CASRLGTGAPYGYTF. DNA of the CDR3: TGTGCCAGCCGGCTCGGGACAGGAGCCCCCTATGGCTACACCTTC.

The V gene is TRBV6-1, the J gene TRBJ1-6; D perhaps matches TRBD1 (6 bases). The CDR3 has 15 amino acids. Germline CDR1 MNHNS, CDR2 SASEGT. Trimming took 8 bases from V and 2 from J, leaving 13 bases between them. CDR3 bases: TGTGCCAGCGGAAAGGGGGGCACCTATAATTCACCCCTCCACTTT. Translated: CASGKGGTYNSPLHF.

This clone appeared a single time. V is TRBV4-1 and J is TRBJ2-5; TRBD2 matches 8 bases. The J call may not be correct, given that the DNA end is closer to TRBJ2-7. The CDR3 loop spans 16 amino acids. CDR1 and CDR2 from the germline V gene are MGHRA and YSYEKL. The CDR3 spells CASSQITSGPPYEQYF. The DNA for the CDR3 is TGCGCCAGCAGCCAAATCACTAGCGGCCCACCCTACGAGCAGTACTTC.

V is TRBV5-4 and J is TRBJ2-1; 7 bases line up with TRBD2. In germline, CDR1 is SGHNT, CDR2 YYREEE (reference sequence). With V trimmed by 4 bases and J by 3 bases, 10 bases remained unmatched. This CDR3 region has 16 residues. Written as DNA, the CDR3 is TGTGCCAGCAGCCCCCGACTAAGCGGGGACTACAATGAGCAGTTCTTC. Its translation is CASSPRLSGDYNEQFF.

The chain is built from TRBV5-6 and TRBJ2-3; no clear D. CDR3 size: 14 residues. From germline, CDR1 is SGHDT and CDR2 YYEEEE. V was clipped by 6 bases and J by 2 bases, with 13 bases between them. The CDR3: CASIIGLNTDTQYF. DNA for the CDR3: TGTGCCAGCATCATAGGGCTGAACACAGATACGCAGTATTTT.

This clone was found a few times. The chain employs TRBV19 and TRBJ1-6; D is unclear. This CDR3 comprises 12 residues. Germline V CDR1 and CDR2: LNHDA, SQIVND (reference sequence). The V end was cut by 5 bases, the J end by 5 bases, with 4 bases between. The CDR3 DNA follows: TGTGCCAGTAGTGCCAATAATTCACCCCTCCACTTT. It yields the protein CASSANNSPLHF. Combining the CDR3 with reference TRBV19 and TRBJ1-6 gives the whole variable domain DGGITQSPKYLFRKEGQNVTLSCEQNLNHDAMYWYRQDPGQGLRLIYYSQIVNDFQKGDIAEGYSVSREKKESFPLTVTSAQKNPTAFYLCASSANNSPLHFGNGTRLTVT.